The rows below give T cell receptor beta chains drawn from one sample of a study of metastatic and nonmetastatic thyroid tumors. With MiXCR, TCRdb reprocessed the PCR reads. This sample has tens of thousands of clones, with approximately 22% found just once. What was sequenced was adjacent normal tissue. These receptor sequences come from a female donor with papillary thyroid cancer or a benign thyroid nodule (not recorded which). Some clones in this sample may be carry-over from other donors' samples. The CDR3 runs from the conserved cysteine through the conserved F or W. D genes are given only for firm matches. Clone size, where shown, is once, few, many, or a class for clones that have expanded.

d_gene: TRBD2
abundance: many
j_gene: TRBJ2-3
v_gene: TRBV7-8
CDR3nt: TGTGCGAGCAAGTTCGCGGGAGCCCACACAGATACGCAGTATTTT
CDR3aa: CASKFAGAHTDTQYF

d_gene: -
abundance: -
j_gene: TRBJ2-2
v_gene: TRBV6-2/TRBV6-3
CDR3nt: TGTGCCAGCACCTACGGGGTGGCTGGAGTATTTGCCCGGGAGCTGTTTTTT
CDR3aa: CASTYGVAGVFARELFF

d_gene: -
abundance: medium-sized
j_gene: TRBJ1-1
v_gene: TRBV6-4
CDR3nt: TGTGCCAGCAGTGTATCGGCCCAAGGGAGCACTGAAGCTTTCTTT
CDR3aa: CASSVSAQGSTEAFF

d_gene: TRBD2
abundance: many
j_gene: TRBJ2-2
v_gene: TRBV7-8
CDR3nt: TGTGCCAGCAGCTTAGTACTAGCGGGTTCGAACACCGGGGAGCTGTTTTTT
CDR3aa: CASSLVLAGSNTGELFF

d_gene: -
abundance: many
j_gene: TRBJ2-7
v_gene: TRBV9
CDR3nt: TGTGCCAGCAGCCCAGTAGCCAGGAGAGGGTCCTACGAGCAGTACTTC
CDR3aa: CASSPVARRGSYEQYF

d_gene: -
abundance: many
j_gene: TRBJ1-4
v_gene: TRBV6-1
CDR3nt: TGTGCCAGCAGTCCGTTGGCCTATTTTGCAACTAATGAAAAACTGTTTTTT
CDR3aa: CASSPLAYFATNEKLFF

d_gene: -
abundance: few
j_gene: TRBJ1-1
v_gene: TRBV10-3
CDR3nt: TGTGCCATCAGTCCAACGACAGAGAACACTGAAGCTTTCTTT
CDR3aa: CAISPTTENTEAFF

d_gene: -
abundance: many
j_gene: TRBJ1-1
v_gene: TRBV20-1
CDR3nt: TGCAGTGCTAGAGATCTTAGGGGGAACACTGAAGCTTTCTTT
CDR3aa: CSARDLRGNTEAFF

d_gene: -
abundance: many
j_gene: TRBJ1-4
v_gene: TRBV4-3
CDR3nt: TGCGCCAGCAGCCAAGGGTGGGGGGCGAATGAAAAACTGTTTTTT
CDR3aa: CASSQGWGANEKLFF

d_gene: -
abundance: -
j_gene: TRBJ2-6
v_gene: TRBV11-2
CDR3nt: TGTGCCAGCAGCCTCCGACGGGGCGCGGCCGCTGGGGCCAACGTCCTGACTTTC
CDR3aa: CASSLRRGAAAGANVLTF

d_gene: TRBD2
abundance: many
j_gene: TRBJ2-7
v_gene: TRBV9
CDR3nt: TGTGCCAGCAGCGTAGCGGGGGGTGCCCCCTACGAGCAGTACTTC
CDR3aa: CASSVAGGAPYEQYF

d_gene: TRBD1
abundance: many
j_gene: TRBJ1-2
v_gene: TRBV27
CDR3nt: TGTGCCAGCAGTCGGACAGGGAAAGCCAACTATGGCTACACCTTC
CDR3aa: CASSRTGKANYGYTF

d_gene: TRBD1
abundance: many
j_gene: TRBJ1-1
v_gene: TRBV4-3
CDR3nt: TGCGCCAGCGGTAAAGCGGACAGGGTAACTGAAGCTTTCTTT
CDR3aa: CASGKADRVTEAFF